The rows below give T cell receptor beta chains drawn from one sample of a study of T cell changes during pregnancy in multiple sclerosis. Assay: immunoSEQ multiplex PCR; the TCRdb copy retains only in-frame clones and omits some. The profile shows about 79,000 clones, 80% to 95% of them singletons. Specimen: CD4+ T cells from peripheral blood mononuclear cells, collected in the second trimester of pregnancy. These receptors originate from a female donor with multiple sclerosis, enrolled in a pregnancy study. Each CDR3 is given with its conserved first and last residue. Fields, in order: D gene, V gene, clone size, J gene, CDR3 DNA, CDR3 protein. The D gene is left open where the match is weak. Size is stated for part of the rows, as once, few or many counts, or as a class when the clone is expanded.

>.|TRBV6-1|once|TRBJ1-3
TGTGCCAGCAGTGCTCAGGGGCCTGGGGGAAACACCATATATTTT
CASSAQGPGGNTIYF
>.|TRBV4-1|.|TRBJ1-1
TGCGCCAGCAGCCCGGGAGGCTACACTGAAGCTTTCTTT
CASSPGGYTEAFF
>TRBD2|TRBV4-2|.|TRBJ2-2
TGTGCCAGCAGCCAAGTAGCCCAGCGGGGGTGGAACACCGGGGAGCTGTTTTTT
CASSQVAQRGWNTGELFF
>TRBD1|TRBV7-3|.|TRBJ2-1
TGTGCCAGCAGCTCTCGTCCCGGGACAGGATATGAGCAGTTCTTC
CASSSRPGTGYEQFF
>TRBD1|TRBV4-3|.|TRBJ1-2
TGCGCCAGCAGCCCAGGGGGGAGTCTCTATGGCTACACCTTC
CASSPGGSLYGYTF
>.|TRBV29-1|.|TRBJ1-1
TGCAGGGCAGGCCTTGGGACTGAAGCTTTCTTT
CRAGLGTEAFF
>.|TRBV5-1|.|TRBJ2-7
TGCGCCAGCAGCCCATCAGGGAACGAGCAGTACTTC
CASSPSGNEQYF
>.|TRBV9|.|TRBJ2-1
TGTGCCAGCAGCGCCCCTTACAATGAGCAGTTCTTC
CASSAPYNEQFF
>TRBD1|TRBV28|.|TRBJ1-2
TGTGCCAGCAGTTTATGCCAGGGGGGCTGCGGCTACACCTTC
CASSLCQGGCGYTF
>TRBD1|TRBV28|.|TRBJ1-2
TGTGCCAGCAGTACCGATCTGACAGGGAATGGCTACACCTTC
CASSTDLTGNGYTF
>.|TRBV6-6|.|TRBJ2-1
TGTGCCAGCAGTTACTCCCCTAGCAGCTCCTACAATGAGCAGTTCTTC
CASSYSPSSSYNEQFF
>TRBD2|TRBV9|.|TRBJ2-1
TGTGCCAGCAGCACGGGACTAGCGGGAGGGTACTCCTACAATGAGCAGTTCTTC
CASSTGLAGGYSYNEQFF
>TRBD2|TRBV5-3|.|TRBJ2-3
TGTGCCAGAATCAAAAAGAGGGAGGGGACCACAGATACGCAGTATTTT
CARIKKREGTTDTQYF